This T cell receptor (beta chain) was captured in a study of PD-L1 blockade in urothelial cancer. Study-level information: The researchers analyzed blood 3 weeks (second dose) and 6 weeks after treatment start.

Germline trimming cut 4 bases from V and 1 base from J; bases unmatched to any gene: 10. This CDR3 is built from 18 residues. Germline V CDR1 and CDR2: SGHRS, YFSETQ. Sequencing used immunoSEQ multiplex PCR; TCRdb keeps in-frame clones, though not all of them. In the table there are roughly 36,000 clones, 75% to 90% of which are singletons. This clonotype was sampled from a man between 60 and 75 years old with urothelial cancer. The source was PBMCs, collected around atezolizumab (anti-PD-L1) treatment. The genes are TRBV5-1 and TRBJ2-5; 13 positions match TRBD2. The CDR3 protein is CASSELAGGPGGQETQYF. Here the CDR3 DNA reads TGCGCCAGCAGCGAACTAGCGGGGGGGCCGGGGGGCCAAGAGACCCAGTACTTC.